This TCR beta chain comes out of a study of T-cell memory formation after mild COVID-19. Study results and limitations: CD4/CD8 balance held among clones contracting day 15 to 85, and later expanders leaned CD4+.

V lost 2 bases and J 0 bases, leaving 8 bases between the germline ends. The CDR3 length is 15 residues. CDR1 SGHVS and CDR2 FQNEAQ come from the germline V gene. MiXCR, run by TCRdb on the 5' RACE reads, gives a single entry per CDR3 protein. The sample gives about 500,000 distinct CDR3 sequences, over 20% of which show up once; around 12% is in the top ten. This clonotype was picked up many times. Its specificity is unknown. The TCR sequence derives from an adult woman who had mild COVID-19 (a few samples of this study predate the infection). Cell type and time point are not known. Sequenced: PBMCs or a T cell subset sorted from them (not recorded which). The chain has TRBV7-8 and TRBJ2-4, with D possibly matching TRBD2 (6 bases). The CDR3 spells CASSLRGIAKNIQYF. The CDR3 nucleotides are TGTGCCAGCAGCTTACGCGGGATAGCCAAAAACATTCAGTACTTC.